The 5 T cell receptor beta chains listed next were all sequenced from one sample in a study of cytomegalovirus exposure and HLA in healthy donors. Profiling relied on immunoSEQ multiplex PCR, and the TCRdb table lists in-frame clones only, not all of them. The sample contains 160,000 or so clones, 80% to 90% of which appear only once. The specimen sequenced was PBMCs. The receptors were gathered from a woman aged 30 to 39 in good health and CMV-seronegative.

The chain combines TRBV18 with TRBJ1-4; D gene ambiguous. Looked up from germline, CDR1 is KGHSH and CDR2 is LQKENI. The CDR3 sequence is 14 residues long. The ends were cut back, 1 base at V and 3 bases at J, with 6 bases in the middle. The chain's CDR3 is CASSPRDANEKLFF. The CDR3 bases are TGTGCCAGCTCACCACGCGATGCTAATGAAAAACTGTTTTTT.

The chain is built from TRBV4-1 and TRBJ1-5; 7 bases agree with TRBD1. The V gene end was trimmed by 3 bases and the J gene end by 6 bases; junction bases not matched to a gene: 5. Germline CDR1 MGHRA, CDR2 YSYEKL. This CDR3 contains 14 residues. In DNA form, the CDR3 reads TGCGCCAGCAGCCAGATGACAGGGTTTCAGCCCCAGCATTTT. Translated, it gives CASSQMTGFQPQHF.

The V gene is TRBV5-1, the J gene TRBJ2-7; 9 bases map to TRBD1. V trimming: 0 bases; J trimming: 6 bases; junction bases outside the gene matches: 7. The CDR3 totals 15 residues. Germline V gene sequence: CDR1 SGHRS, CDR2 YFSETQ. For the CDR3, the DNA is TGCGCCAGCAGCTTGGGACCGGGACAGGGTGGCGAGCAGTACTTC. Translating gives CASSLGPGQGGEQYF.

The rearrangement links TRBV10-3 to TRBJ2-1; D is perhaps TRBD1 (6 bases). The V gene's germline CDR1 is ENHRY and CDR2 SYGVKD. Trimming cost V 5 bases and J 8 bases, with 19 bases left between them. This CDR3 is built from 15 residues. The CDR3, as DNA: TGTGCCATCAGTCACAGGGTTAGTTCGATGTATGAGCAGTTCTTC. Protein product: CAISHRVSSMYEQFF.

The chain recombines TRBV7-6 with TRBJ2-3; D may be TRBD2 (6 bases). CDR1 is SGHVS and CDR2 is FNYEAQ in the germline V gene. V lost 6 bases and J 0 bases, leaving 19 bases between the germline ends. The CDR3 is made up of 17 amino acids. The CDR3: CASSLGWGGASTDTQYF. CDR3 nucleotides: TGTGCCAGCAGTCTCGGGTGGGGCGGGGCTAGCACAGATACGCAGTATTTT.